The 9 T cell receptor beta chains below come from one sample, sequenced in a study of beta chain features in type 1 diabetes. Since all of the isolated RNA was reverse transcribed, expressed TCRB transcripts were what got sequenced. Generated by immunoSEQ multiplex PCR, the TCRdb table keeps only in-frame clones and is missing some. The sample yields a few hundred thousand clones, approximately 14% seen once. Sequencing was done on a sample of naive CD4+ T cells from blood. The receptor source for this set is a man between 25 and 39 years old in good health.

The rearrangement links TRBV5-1 to TRBJ2-2, with D possibly TRBD1 on 5 matching bases. The germline V gene has CDR1 SGHRS and CDR2 YFSETQ. This CDR3 has 16 residues. V was clipped by 1 base and J by 1 base, with 11 bases between them. CDR3 bases: TGCGCCAGCAGCTTGCGGCAGGGCTGGAACACCGGGGAGCTGTTTTTT. Translated: CASSLRQGWNTGELFF.

This clone has only a few counts. The CDR3 sequence: CASSVNQDPYEQYF. The CDR3 DNA reads TGTGCCAGCAGCGTAAACCAGGACCCCTACGAGCAGTACTTC. The chain recombines TRBV9 with TRBJ2-7; no clear D gene. The germline V gene encodes CDR1 SGDLS and CDR2 YYNGEE. V was clipped by 1 base and J by 2 bases, with 10 bases between them. The CDR3 is 14 amino acids.

The chain links TRBV25-1 to TRBJ1-3; tentative D call: TRBD1 (5 bases). Germline V gene data show CDR1 as MGHDK and CDR2 as SYGVNS. CDR3 length equals 15 residues. Trimming cost V 4 bases and J 4 bases, with 14 bases left between them. The CDR3 region is CASSAYQGAGNTIYF. The CDR3 DNA reads TGTGCCAGCAGTGCGTACCAGGGTGCAGGAAACACCATATATTTT.

The chain carries TRBV29-1 and TRBJ2-5; 9 bases are a match to TRBD1. Germline CDR1 reads SQVTM; CDR2 reads ANQGSEA. Unmatched junction bases numbered 3, after V lost 6 bases and J lost 1 base. The length of the CDR3 is 13 residues. CDR3 nucleotides: TGCAGCGTGGGGGACAGGGCCCAAGAGACCCAGTACTTC. It specifies CSVGDRAQETQYF.

The rearrangement uses TRBV28 and TRBJ1-3, with D unclear. CDR3 size: 14 residues. From germline, CDR1 is MDHEN and CDR2 SYDVKM. V was trimmed by 2 bases and J by 2 bases, leaving 7 bases between them. The CDR3 reads CASSLGDPGNTIYF. The DNA for the CDR3 is TGTGCCAGCAGTTTAGGCGACCCTGGAAACACCATATATTTT.

This clone was recorded a few times. V is TRBV7-6 and J is TRBJ2-3; tentative D call: TRBD2 (6 bases). Germline V gene lookup returns CDR1 SGHVS and CDR2 FNYEAQ. V lost 5 bases and J lost 1, with 10 bases in between. This CDR3 is built from 14 residues. The CDR3 reads CASSLRGGTDTQYF. CDR3 nucleotides: TGTGCCAGCAGCCTGCGGGGCGGCACAGATACGCAGTATTTT.

This clone was picked up a small number of times. The V call is TRBV4-3, the J call TRBJ2-7, with a weak D call TRBD1 (6 bases). CDR1 and CDR2 from the germline V gene are LGHNA and YSLEER. V was cut by 4 bases and J by 1 base, with 14 bases left in between. CDR3 size: 15 residues. The CDR3 region is CASSRRQGRSYEQYF. DNA of the CDR3: TGCGCCAGCAGCCGAAGGCAGGGGAGATCCTACGAGCAGTACTTC.

The chain uses TRBV19 and TRBJ1-3; 8 positions match TRBD1. The J segment lost 3 bases and the V segment lost 5 bases, leaving 6 bases of the junction unmatched. The V gene's germline CDR1 is LNHDA and CDR2 SQIVND (reference sequence). CDR3 length equals 15 residues. The CDR3 region is CASSARTGFGNTIYF. The CDR3 DNA follows: TGTGCCAGTAGTGCCCGGACAGGGTTTGGAAACACCATATATTTT.

This chain joins TRBV10-2 and TRBJ2-1; D unclear. The V gene lost 4 bases and the J gene lost 4 bases, with 5 bases spanning the gap. The CDR3 length is 12 residues. The germline CDR1 and CDR2 sequences are WSHSY and SAAADI. CDR3 amino acids: CASSVGYNEQFF. Written as DNA, the CDR3 is TGCGCCAGCAGTGTGGGGTACAATGAGCAGTTCTTC.